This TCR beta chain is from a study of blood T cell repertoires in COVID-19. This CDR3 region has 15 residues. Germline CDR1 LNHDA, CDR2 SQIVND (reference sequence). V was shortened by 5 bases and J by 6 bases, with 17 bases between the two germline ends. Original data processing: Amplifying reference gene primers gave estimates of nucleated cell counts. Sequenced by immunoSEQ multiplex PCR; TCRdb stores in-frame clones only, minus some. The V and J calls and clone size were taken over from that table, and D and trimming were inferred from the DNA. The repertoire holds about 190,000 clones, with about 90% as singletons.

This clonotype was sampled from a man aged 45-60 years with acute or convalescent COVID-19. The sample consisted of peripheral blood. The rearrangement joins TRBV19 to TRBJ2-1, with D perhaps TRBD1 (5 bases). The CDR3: CASSPQGSKANEQFF. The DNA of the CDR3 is TGTGCCAGTAGTCCGCAGGGTAGCAAAGCCAATGAGCAGTTCTTC.